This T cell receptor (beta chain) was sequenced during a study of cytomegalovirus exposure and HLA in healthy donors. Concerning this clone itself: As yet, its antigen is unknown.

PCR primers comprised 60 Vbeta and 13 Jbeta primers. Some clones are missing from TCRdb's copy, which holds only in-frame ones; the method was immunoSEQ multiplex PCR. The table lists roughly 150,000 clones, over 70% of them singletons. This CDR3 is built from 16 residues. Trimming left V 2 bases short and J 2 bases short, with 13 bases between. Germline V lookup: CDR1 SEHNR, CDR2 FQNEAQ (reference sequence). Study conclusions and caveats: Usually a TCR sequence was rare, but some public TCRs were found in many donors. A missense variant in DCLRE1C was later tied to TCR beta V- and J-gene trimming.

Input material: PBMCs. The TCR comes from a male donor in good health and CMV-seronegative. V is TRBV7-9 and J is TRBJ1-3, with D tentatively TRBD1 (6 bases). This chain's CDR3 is CASSLSRSGAGNTIYF. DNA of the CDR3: TGTGCCAGCAGCTTAAGTCGGTCAGGGGCTGGAAACACCATATATTTT. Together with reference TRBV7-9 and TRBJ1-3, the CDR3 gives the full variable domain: DTGVSQNPRHKITKRGQNVTFRCDPISEHNRLYWYRQTLGQGPEFLTYFQNEAQLEKSRLLSDRFSAERPKGSFSTLEIQRTEQGDSAMYLCASSLSRSGAGNTIYFGEGSWLTVV.